This T cell receptor beta chain derives from a study of T-cell memory formation after mild COVID-19. Germline CDR1 SEHNR, CDR2 FQNEAQ (reference sequence). The CDR3 has 13 residues. V lost 5 bases and J 6 bases, leaving 13 bases between the germline ends. In TCRdb, the 5' RACE reads were re-called with MiXCR into one record per CDR3 protein. The data hold just over 400,000 distinct CDR3 sequences, with 23% observed a single time. This clonotype has more than one count but fewer than ten. V usage is TRBV7-9 and J usage is TRBJ1-1; D unresolved. The TCR was taken from an adult woman who had mild COVID-19 (a few samples of this study predate the infection). Cell type and time point are not known. The sample was PBMCs or a T cell subset sorted from them (not recorded which). CDR3 nucleotides: TGTGCCAGCAGCCTAAACCGGGCAGCTGAAGCTTTCTTT. It specifies CASSLNRAAEAFF.